Listed here is a single TCR beta chain. These data originate in a study of T cell changes during pregnancy in multiple sclerosis. Sequencing was performed with immunoSEQ multiplex PCR; in TCRdb, only in-frame clones are kept and a portion is missing. The sample lists 100,000 or so clones; 90% to 95% were seen once. V dropped 5 bases and J dropped 2; count of bases not matched to a gene: 6. This CDR3 region has 16 residues. Germline CDR1 and CDR2: SGHRS and YFSETQ. The receptor was derived from a female donor with multiple sclerosis, enrolled in a pregnancy study. The chain is built from TRBV5-1 and TRBJ2-5; 13 bases match TRBD2. Sequencing used peripheral blood, obtained in the second trimester of pregnancy. The DNA for the CDR3 is TGCGCCAGCAGTACTGGACTAGCGGGAGAGCAAGAGACCCAGTACTTC. Translated: CASSTGLAGEQETQYF.